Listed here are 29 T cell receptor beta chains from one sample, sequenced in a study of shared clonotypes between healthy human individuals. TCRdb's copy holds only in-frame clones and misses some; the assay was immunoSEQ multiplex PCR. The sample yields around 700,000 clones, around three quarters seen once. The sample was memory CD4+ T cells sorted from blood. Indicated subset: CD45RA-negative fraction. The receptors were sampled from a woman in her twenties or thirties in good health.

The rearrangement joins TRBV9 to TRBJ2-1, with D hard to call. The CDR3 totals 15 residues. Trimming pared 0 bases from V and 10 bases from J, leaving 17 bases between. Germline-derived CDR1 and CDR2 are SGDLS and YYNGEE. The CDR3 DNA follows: TGTGCCAGCAGCGTAGAAGGTGACGGCCGCAGGGAGCAGTTCTTC. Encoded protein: CASSVEGDGRREQFF.

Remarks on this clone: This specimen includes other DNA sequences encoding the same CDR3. Here the CDR3 reads CSVRQGQNTEAFF. The DNA of the CDR3 is TGCAGCGTTCGGCAGGGCCAGAACACTGAAGCTTTCTTT. This chain connects TRBV29-1 to TRBJ1-1; the D gene is possibly TRBD1 (5 bases). Looked up from germline, CDR1 is SQVTM and CDR2 is ANQGSEA. This CDR3 has 13 residues. Trimming pared 5 bases from V and 1 base from J, leaving 11 bases between.

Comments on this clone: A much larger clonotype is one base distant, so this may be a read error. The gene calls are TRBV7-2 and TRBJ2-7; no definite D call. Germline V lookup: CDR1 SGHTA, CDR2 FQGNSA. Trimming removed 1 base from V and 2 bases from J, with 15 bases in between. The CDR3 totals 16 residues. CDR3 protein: CASSLVATRNPYEQYF. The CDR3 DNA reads TGTGCCAGCAGCTTAGTCGCCACAAGGAATCCCTACGAGCAGTACTTC.

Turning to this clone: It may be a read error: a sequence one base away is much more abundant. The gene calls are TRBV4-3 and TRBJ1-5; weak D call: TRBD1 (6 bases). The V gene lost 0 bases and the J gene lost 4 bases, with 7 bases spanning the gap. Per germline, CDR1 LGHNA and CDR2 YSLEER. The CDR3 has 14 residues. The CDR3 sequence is CASSQETGNQPQHF. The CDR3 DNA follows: TGCGCCAGCAGCCAAGAGACAGGAAATCAGCCCCAGCATTTT.

The CDR3 loop is CASSSTRVREIDEQYF. CDR3 coding DNA: TGTGCCAGCTCCTCAACCAGAGTGCGGGAGATTGACGAGCAGTACTTC. The chain combines TRBV6-8 with TRBJ2-7; TRBD2 agrees at 7 bases. From germline, CDR1 is MNHGY and CDR2 SAAAGT. V shed 8 bases and J 5 bases; nucleotides not matched to a gene: 18. CDR3 size: 16 residues.

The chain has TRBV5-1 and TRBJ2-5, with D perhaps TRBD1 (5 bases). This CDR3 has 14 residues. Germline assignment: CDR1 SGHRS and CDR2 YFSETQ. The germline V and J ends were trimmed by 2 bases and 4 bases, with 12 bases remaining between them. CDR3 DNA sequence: TGCGCCAGCAGCTTACCGACAGAAATAGAGACCCAGTACTTC. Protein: CASSLPTEIETQYF.

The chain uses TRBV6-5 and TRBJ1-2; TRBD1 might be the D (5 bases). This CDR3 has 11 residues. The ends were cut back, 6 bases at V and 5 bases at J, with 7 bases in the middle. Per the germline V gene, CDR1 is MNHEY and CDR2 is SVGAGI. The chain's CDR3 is CASRSGYGYTF. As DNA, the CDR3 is TGTGCCAGCAGATCAGGGTATGGCTACACCTTC.

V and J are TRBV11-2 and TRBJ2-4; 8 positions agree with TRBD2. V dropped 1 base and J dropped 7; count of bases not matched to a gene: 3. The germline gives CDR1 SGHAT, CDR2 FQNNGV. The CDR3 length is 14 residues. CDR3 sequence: CASSLAGGPNIQYF. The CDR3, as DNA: TGTGCCAGCAGCTTAGCGGGAGGGCCCAACATTCAGTACTTC.

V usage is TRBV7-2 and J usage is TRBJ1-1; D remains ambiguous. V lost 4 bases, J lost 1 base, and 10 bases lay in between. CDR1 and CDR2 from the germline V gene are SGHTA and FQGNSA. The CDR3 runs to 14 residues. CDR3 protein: CASSSGPENTEAFF. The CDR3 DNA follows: TGTGCCAGCAGCTCCGGGCCGGAGAACACTGAAGCTTTCTTT. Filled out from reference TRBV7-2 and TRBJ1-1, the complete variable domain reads GAGVSQSPSNKVTEKGKDVELRCDPISGHTALYWYRQSLGQGLEFLIYFQGNSAPDKSGLPSDRFSAERTGGSVSTLTIQRTQQEDSAVYLCASSSGPENTEAFFGQGTRLTVV.

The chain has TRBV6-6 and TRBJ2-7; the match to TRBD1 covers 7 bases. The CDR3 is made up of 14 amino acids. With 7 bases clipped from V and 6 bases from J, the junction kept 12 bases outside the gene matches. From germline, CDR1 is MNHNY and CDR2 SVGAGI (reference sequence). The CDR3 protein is CASNKRTGAGEQYF. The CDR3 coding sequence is TGTGCCAGCAACAAGCGCACAGGGGCAGGCGAGCAGTACTTC.

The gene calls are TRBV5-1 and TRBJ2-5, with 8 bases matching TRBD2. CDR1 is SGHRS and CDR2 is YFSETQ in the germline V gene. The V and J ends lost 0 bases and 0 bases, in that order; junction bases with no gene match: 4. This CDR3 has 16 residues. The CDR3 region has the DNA TGCGCCAGCAGCTTGGGCCAGCGGGGGCACCAAGAGACCCAGTACTTC. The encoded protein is CASSLGQRGHQETQYF.

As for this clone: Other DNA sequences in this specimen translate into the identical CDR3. CDR3 protein: CASSYSPRTYEQYF. In DNA form, the CDR3 reads TGTGCCAGCAGTTACTCGCCTAGGACGTACGAGCAGTACTTC. The V gene is TRBV6-5, the J gene TRBJ2-7; D gene uncertain. Trimming took off 0 bases at V and 4 bases at J, with 10 bases between the two ends. The CDR3 extends over 14 amino acids. Germline V gene lookup returns CDR1 MNHEY and CDR2 SVGAGI.

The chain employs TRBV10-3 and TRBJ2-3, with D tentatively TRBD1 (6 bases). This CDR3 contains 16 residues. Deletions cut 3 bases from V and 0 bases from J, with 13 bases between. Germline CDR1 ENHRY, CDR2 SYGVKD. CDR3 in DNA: TGTGCCATCAGTGAAAGGGGACACACTAGCACAGATACGCAGTATTTT. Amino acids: CAISERGHTSTDTQYF.

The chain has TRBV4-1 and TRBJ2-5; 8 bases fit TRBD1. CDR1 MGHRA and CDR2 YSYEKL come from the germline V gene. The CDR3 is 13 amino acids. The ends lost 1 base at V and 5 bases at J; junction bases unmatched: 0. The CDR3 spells CASSQGDRETQYF. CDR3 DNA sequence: TGCGCCAGCAGCCAAGGGGACAGGGAGACCCAGTACTTC.

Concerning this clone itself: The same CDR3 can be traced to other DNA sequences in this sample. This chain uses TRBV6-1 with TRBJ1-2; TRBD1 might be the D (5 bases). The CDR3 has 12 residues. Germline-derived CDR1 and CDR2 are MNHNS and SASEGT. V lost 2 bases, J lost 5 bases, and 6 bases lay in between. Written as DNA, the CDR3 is TGTGCCAGCAGTGAACAGGGATATGGCTACACCTTC. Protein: CASSEQGYGYTF.

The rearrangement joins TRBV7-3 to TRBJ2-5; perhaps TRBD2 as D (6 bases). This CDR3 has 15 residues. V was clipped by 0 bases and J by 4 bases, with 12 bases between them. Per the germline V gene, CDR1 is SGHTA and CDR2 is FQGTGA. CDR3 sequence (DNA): TGTGCCAGCAGCTTAACGGCGGGATTTGGAGAGACCCAGTACTTC. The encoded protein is CASSLTAGFGETQYF.

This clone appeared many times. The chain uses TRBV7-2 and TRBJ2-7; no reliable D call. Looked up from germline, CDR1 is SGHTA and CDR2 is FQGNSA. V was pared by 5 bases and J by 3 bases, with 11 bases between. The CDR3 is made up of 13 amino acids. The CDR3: CASSKRRGYEQYF. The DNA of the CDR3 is TGTGCCAGCAGCAAAAGGCGAGGCTACGAGCAGTACTTC. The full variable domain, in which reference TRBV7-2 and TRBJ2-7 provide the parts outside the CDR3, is GAGVSQSPSNKVTEKGKDVELRCDPISGHTALYWYRQSLGQGLEFLIYFQGNSAPDKSGLPSDRFSAERTGGSVSTLTIQRTQQEDSAVYLCASSKRRGYEQYFGPGTRLTVT.

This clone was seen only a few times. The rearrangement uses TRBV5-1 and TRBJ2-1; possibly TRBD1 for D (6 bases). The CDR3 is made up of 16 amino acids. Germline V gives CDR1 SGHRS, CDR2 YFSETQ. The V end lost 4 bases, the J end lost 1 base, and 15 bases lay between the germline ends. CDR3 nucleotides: TGCGCCAGCAGCCTGAAGGACAGAGGGTCCTACAATGAGCAGTTCTTC. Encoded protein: CASSLKDRGSYNEQFF.

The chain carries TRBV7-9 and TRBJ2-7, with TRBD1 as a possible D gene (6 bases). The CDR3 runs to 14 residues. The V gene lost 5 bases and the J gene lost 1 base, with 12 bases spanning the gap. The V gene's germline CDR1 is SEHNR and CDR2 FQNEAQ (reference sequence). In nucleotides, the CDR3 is TGTGCCAGCAGCCCCCGAGGACAGTCCTACGAGCAGTACTTC. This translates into CASSPRGQSYEQYF.

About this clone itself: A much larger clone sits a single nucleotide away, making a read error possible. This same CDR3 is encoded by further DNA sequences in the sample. The CDR3 nucleotides read TGTGCCAGCAGCTTATATGGCAATCAGCCCCAGCATTTT. As protein: CASSLYGNQPQHF. J is TRBJ1-5 and V is TRBV11-2, with D uncertain. Trimming stripped 2 bases from V and 2 bases from J, with 4 bases between. The CDR3 has 13 amino acids. CDR1 is SGHAT, CDR2 FQNNGV, per germline.

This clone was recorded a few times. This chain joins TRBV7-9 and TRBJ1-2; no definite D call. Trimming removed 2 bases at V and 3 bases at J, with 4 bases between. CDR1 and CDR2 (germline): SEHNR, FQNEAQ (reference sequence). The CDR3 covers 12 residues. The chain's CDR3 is CASSLSDYGYTF. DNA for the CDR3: TGTGCCAGCAGCTTATCGGACTATGGCTACACCTTC.

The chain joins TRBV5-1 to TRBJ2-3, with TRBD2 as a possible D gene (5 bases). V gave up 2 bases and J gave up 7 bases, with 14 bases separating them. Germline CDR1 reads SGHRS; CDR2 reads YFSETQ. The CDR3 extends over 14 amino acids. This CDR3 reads CASSFDYPPYTQYF. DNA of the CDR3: TGCGCCAGCAGCTTTGACTACCCGCCCTATACGCAGTATTTT.

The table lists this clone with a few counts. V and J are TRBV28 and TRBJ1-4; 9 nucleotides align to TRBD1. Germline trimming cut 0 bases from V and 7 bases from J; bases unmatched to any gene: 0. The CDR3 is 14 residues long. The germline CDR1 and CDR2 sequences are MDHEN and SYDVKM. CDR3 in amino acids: CASSLWDRGEKLFF. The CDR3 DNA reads TGTGCCAGCAGTTTATGGGACAGGGGTGAAAAACTGTTTTTT.

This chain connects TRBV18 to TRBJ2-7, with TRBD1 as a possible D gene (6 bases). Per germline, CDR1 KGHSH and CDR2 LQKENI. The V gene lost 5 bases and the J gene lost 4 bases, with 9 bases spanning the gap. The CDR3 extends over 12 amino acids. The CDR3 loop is CASSSDRYEQYF. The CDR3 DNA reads TGTGCCAGCTCATCGGACAGATACGAGCAGTACTTC. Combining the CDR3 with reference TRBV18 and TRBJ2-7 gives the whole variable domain NAGVMQNPRHLVRRRGQEARLRCSPMKGHSHVYWYRQLPEEGLKFMVYLQKENIIDESGMPKERFSAEFPKEGPSILRIQQVVRGDSAAYFCASSSDRYEQYFGPGTRLTVT.

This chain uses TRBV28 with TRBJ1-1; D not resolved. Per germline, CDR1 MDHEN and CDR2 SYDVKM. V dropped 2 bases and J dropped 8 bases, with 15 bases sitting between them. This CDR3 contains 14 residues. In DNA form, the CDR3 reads TGTGCCAGCAGTTTAACGGGCAGAGGTCTAGAAGCTTTCTTT. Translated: CASSLTGRGLEAFF.

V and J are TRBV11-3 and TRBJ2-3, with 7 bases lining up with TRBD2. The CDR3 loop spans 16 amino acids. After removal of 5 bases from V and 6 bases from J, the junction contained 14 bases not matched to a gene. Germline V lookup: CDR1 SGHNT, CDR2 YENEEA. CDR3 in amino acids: CASSRRLGLPGDTQYF. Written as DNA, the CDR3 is TGTGCCAGCAGCCGTCGCCTGGGACTACCCGGGGATACGCAGTATTTT.

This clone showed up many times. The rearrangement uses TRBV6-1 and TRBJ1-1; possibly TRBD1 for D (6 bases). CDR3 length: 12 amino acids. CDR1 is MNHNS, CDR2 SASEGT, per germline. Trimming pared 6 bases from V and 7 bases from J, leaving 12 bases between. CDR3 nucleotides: TGTGCCAGCAGACCGACAGGCGTTGAAGCTTTCTTT. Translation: CASRPTGVEAFF.

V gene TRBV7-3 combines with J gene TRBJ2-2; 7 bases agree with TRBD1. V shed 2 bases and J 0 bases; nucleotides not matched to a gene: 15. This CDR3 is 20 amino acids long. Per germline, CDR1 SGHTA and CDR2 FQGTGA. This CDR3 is CASSLRAYSDRTSNTGELFF. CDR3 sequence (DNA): TGTGCCAGCAGCTTACGCGCTTACTCGGACAGGACCTCGAACACCGGGGAGCTGTTTTTT.

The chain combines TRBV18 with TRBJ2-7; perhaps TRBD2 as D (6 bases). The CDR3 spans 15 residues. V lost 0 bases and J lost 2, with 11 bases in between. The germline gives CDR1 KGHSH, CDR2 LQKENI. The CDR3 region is CASSPPDGRTYEQYF. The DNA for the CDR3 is TGTGCCAGCTCACCACCGGACGGGAGAACCTACGAGCAGTACTTC. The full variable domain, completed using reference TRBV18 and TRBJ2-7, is NAGVMQNPRHLVRRRGQEARLRCSPMKGHSHVYWYRQLPEEGLKFMVYLQKENIIDESGMPKERFSAEFPKEGPSILRIQQVVRGDSAAYFCASSPPDGRTYEQYFGPGTRLTVT.